This entry concerns a single T cell receptor beta chain. In the original workflow: Reference gene primers were amplified, and this amplification served to estimate nucleated cell counts. The assay was immunoSEQ multiplex PCR, and TCRdb's table has in-frame clones only and misses some. V, J and clone size were drawn from that table, and D and trimming were deduced from the DNA. This sample carries a few hundred thousand clones, 70% to 90% of them seen once, and the ten largest clones take approximately 1.2%. The CDR3 consists of 13 residues. CDR1 is SEHNR, CDR2 FQNEAQ, per germline (reference sequence). The ends lost 5 bases at V and 7 bases at J; junction bases unmatched: 7. This sample was included in a study of blood T cell repertoires in COVID-19.

The clonotype comes from a man aged 35-49 years with acute or convalescent COVID-19. Sequencing was carried out using peripheral blood. This chain uses TRBV7-9 with TRBJ1-2; the match to TRBD1 covers 7 bases. The CDR3 loop is CASSPDRLPGYTF. In nucleotides, the CDR3 is TGTGCCAGCAGCCCGGACAGGCTTCCTGGCTACACCTTC.